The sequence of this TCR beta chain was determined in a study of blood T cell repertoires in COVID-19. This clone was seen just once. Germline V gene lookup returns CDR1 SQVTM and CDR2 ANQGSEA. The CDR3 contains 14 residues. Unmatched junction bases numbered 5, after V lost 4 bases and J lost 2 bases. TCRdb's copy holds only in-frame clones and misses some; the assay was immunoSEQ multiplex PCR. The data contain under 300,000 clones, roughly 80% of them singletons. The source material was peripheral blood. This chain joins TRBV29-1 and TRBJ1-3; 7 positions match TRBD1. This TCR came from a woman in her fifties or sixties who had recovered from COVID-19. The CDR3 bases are TGCAGCGTTGCCCCCGGGACAGCTGGAAACACCATATATTTT. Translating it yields CSVAPGTAGNTIYF.